This TCR beta chain was recorded in a study of cytomegalovirus exposure and HLA in healthy donors. The CDR3 runs to 15 residues. The V gene end was trimmed by 4 bases and the J gene end by 0 bases; junction bases not matched to a gene: 4. CDR1 is SGHRS and CDR2 is YFSETQ in the germline V gene. PCR amplification relied on 60 Vbeta primers (plus 13 Jbeta primers). TCRdb keeps only in-frame clones here, not all; method: immunoSEQ multiplex PCR. This sample carries roughly 130,000 clones, around 74% of them seen once, and the ten largest clones take roughly 6.3%. This chain uses TRBV5-1 with TRBJ2-3; 8 positions agree with TRBD2. The TCR comes from a woman in her forties or fifties in good health and CMV-seropositive. Source material: PBMCs. CDR3 protein: CASSLLAGSTDTQYF. The CDR3, as DNA: TGCGCCAGCAGCCTGTTAGCGGGAAGCACAGATACGCAGTATTTT.